A selection of T cell receptor beta chains follows, all from one sample in a study of blood T cell repertoires in COVID-19. The table came from immunoSEQ multiplex PCR; TCRdb's copy has only in-frame clones and leaves some out. The repertoire includes roughly 340,000 clones, roughly nine tenths of them detected once, and approximately 3% sits in the top ten. The material sequenced was peripheral blood. These TCRs come from a young woman with COVID-19, enrolled during active disease. Both conserved end residues are part of each CDR3. The order of the fields is CDR3 protein, CDR3 DNA, J gene, D gene, V gene, clone size. D genes are given only for firm matches. Clone size is given for some rows only: seen once, a few or many times, or a class if the clone is expanded.

CASHTTGEAFF,TGTGCCAGCCATACGACAGGGGAAGCTTTCTTT,TRBJ1-1,TRBD1,TRBV6-5,once
CASSLLLAGGSREQFF,TGTGCCAGCAGCTTGCTACTAGCGGGAGGGTCGAGGGAGCAGTTCTTC,TRBJ2-1,TRBD2,TRBV5-4,NA
CASSLGGDSGRDEQFF,TGTGCCAGCAGCTTAGGGGGTGATAGCGGGAGGGATGAGCAGTTCTTC,TRBJ2-1,TRBD2,TRBV11-3,NA
CASSPGEVETQYF,TGTGCCAGCTCACCAGGGGAGGTCGAGACCCAGTACTTC,TRBJ2-5,NA,TRBV18,NA
CASSPGTGPSDTQYF,TGCGCCAGCAGCCCCGGGACAGGACCATCAGATACGCAGTATTTT,TRBJ2-3,TRBD1,TRBV5-1,NA
CASSISSGEANYGYTF,TGTGCCAGTAGTATCAGTTCAGGGGAAGCTAACTATGGCTACACCTTC,TRBJ1-2,NA,TRBV19,NA
CASSVERGATYNEQFF,TGTGCCAGCAGCGTTGAGCGGGGGGCCACCTACAATGAGCAGTTCTTC,TRBJ2-1,TRBD2,TRBV2,NA
CASSEQRELNNEQFF,TGCGCCAGCAGTGAGCAGCGGGAGTTGAACAATGAGCAGTTCTTC,TRBJ2-1,TRBD2,TRBV10-2,NA
CASSERGNTEAFF,TGTGCCAGCAGTGAAAGGGGGAACACTGAAGCTTTCTTT,TRBJ1-1,NA,TRBV6-1,NA
CASSQGVLRRGTNTGELFF,TGCGCCAGCAGCCAAGGAGTTCTTCGGAGGGGTACGAACACCGGGGAGCTGTTTTTT,TRBJ2-2,NA,TRBV4-1,few
CSARSSYEQYF,TGCAGTGCCCGGAGCTCCTACGAGCAGTACTTC,TRBJ2-7,NA,TRBV20-1,NA
CASSGQYGNQPQHF,TGTGCCAGCAGCGGACAGTACGGCAATCAGCCCCAGCATTTT,TRBJ1-5,NA,TRBV7-2,NA
CASSPGLGSNYGYTF,TGTGCCAGCAGTCCGGGACTGGGGTCTAACTATGGCTACACCTTC,TRBJ1-2,NA,TRBV6-4,NA
CASRLEGLAITGELFF,TGTGCAAGTCGCTTAGAAGGGCTAGCTATCACCGGGGAGCTGTTTTTT,TRBJ2-2,NA,TRBV12-2,NA
CATSGTGAVGYGYTF,TGTGCCACCAGTGGTACAGGGGCGGTCGGCTATGGCTACACCTTC,TRBJ1-2,TRBD1,TRBV24-1,NA
CASSYRGRTYNEQFF,TGTGCCAGCAGTTATCGCGGGAGGACGTACAATGAGCAGTTCTTC,TRBJ2-1,TRBD2,TRBV6-2/TRBV6-3,NA
CASSASGQGAGQPQHF,TGTGCCAGCAGCGCTAGCGGACAGGGGGCCGGTCAGCCCCAGCATTTT,TRBJ1-5,TRBD1,TRBV7-8,NA
CATETGGFGEQFF,TGTGCCACCGAGACAGGGGGCTTCGGTGAGCAGTTCTTC,TRBJ2-1,TRBD1,TRBV12-3/TRBV12-4,NA
CASSRDLLSPSYTF,TGTGCCAGCAGTCGCGACTTACTTTCCCCGAGCTACACCTTC,TRBJ1-2,NA,TRBV6-5,NA
CASSLTSGGLTGELFF,TGTGCCAGCAGCCTAACTAGCGGGGGACTCACCGGGGAGCTGTTTTTT,TRBJ2-2,TRBD2,TRBV7-2,NA
CASSDFRGGGEQFF,NA,TRBJ2-1,NA,TRBV6-4,NA
CASSIQGGEKLFF,TGTGCCAGCAGTATCCAGGGAGGGGAAAAACTGTTTTTT,TRBJ1-4,NA,TRBV2,NA
CASTTGGSGNTIYF,TGTGCCAGCACTACAGGGGGATCAGGAAACACCATATATTTT,TRBJ1-3,TRBD1,TRBV6-5,NA
CASRDTGLYEQYF,TGCGCCAGCAGGGATACAGGATTGTACGAGCAGTACTTC,TRBJ2-7,NA,TRBV5-1,NA